This entry lists 19 T cell receptor beta chains sequenced from one sample in a study of T cell changes during pregnancy in multiple sclerosis. Assay used: immunoSEQ multiplex PCR; TCRdb lists only in-frame clones, some missing. The table lists about 99,000 clones, roughly 92% of them singletons. Sequenced here: peripheral blood, sampled after pregnancy. The source is a female donor with multiple sclerosis, enrolled in a pregnancy study.

This chain joins TRBV2 and TRBJ1-2, with TRBD1 identical over 9 bases. V was clipped by 2 bases and J by 2 bases; unmatched bases: 3. Germline CDR1 reads SNHLY; CDR2 reads FYNNEI. The CDR3 has 15 residues. CDR3 in amino acids: CASSEMGQGNYGYTF. The CDR3, as DNA: TGTGCCAGCAGTGAAATGGGACAGGGAAACTATGGCTACACCTTC. The complete variable domain, with remaining parts taken from reference TRBV2 and TRBJ1-2, reads EPEVTQTPSHQVTQMGQEVILRCVPISNHLYFYWYRQILGQKVEFLVSFYNNEISEKSEIFDDQFSVERPDGSNFTLKIRSTKLEDSAMYFCASSEMGQGNYGYTFGSGTRLTVV.

The chain joins TRBV27 to TRBJ2-7; possibly TRBD2 for D (5 bases). V was trimmed by 5 bases and J by 3 bases, leaving 20 bases between them. Germline CDR1 MNHEY, CDR2 SMNVEV (reference sequence). This CDR3 has 16 residues. This CDR3 reads CASSPWTPFANYEQYF. CDR3 bases: TGTGCCAGCAGTCCCTGGACTCCATTCGCGAACTACGAGCAGTACTTC.

The V and J genes are TRBV19 and TRBJ1-2; the D gene is possibly TRBD1 (5 bases). Trimming pared 5 bases from V and 1 base from J, leaving 8 bases between. CDR1 and CDR2 from the germline V gene are LNHDA and SQIVND (reference sequence). The CDR3 spans 13 residues. Here the CDR3 reads CASSPQVNYGYTF. CDR3 nucleotide sequence: TGTGCCAGTAGTCCACAGGTTAACTATGGCTACACCTTC.

The chain recombines TRBV6-1 with TRBJ2-3; tentative D call: TRBD2 (5 bases). V was shortened by 0 bases and J by 2 bases, with 9 bases between the two germline ends. This CDR3 has 15 amino acids. CDR1 is MNHNS, CDR2 SASEGT, per germline. The CDR3 is CASSEAPGSTDTQYF. In nucleotides, the CDR3 is TGTGCCAGCAGTGAAGCGCCGGGGTCCACAGATACGCAGTATTTT.

CDR3 in DNA: TGTGCCACCAGCAGAGACGCAGGGGGATCCGGAAACACCATATATTTT. It specifies CATSRDAGGSGNTIYF. The chain recombines TRBV15 with TRBJ1-3, with 7 positions matching TRBD1. V was pared by 0 bases and J by 4 bases, with 6 bases of the junction left unmatched. Per the germline V gene, CDR1 is LNHNV and CDR2 is YYDKDF (reference sequence). There are 16 residues in the CDR3. Complete variable domain (other parts from reference TRBV15 and TRBJ1-3): DAMVIQNPRYQVTQFGKPVTLSCSQTLNHNVMYWYQQKSSQAPKLLFHYYDKDFNNEADTPDNFQSRRPNTSFCFLDIRSPGLGDTAMYLCATSRDAGGSGNTIYFGEGSWLTVV.

V is TRBV29-1 and J is TRBJ1-2, with 7 bases aligning to TRBD1. J was trimmed by 0 bases and V by 4 bases; bases with no gene match: 2. Germline CDR1 is SQVTM and CDR2 is ANQGSEA. CDR3 length: 13 amino acids. CDR3 in DNA: TGCAGCGTTGCTCAGGGGGCTAACTATGGCTACACCTTC. Translated: CSVAQGANYGYTF.

V is TRBV5-1 and J is TRBJ1-1, with TRBD1 as a possible D gene (5 bases). Germline V gives CDR1 SGHRS, CDR2 YFSETQ. V was clipped by 2 bases and J by 1 base, with 18 bases between them. The CDR3 length is 17 residues. For the CDR3, the DNA is TGCGCCAGCAGCTTTTTTAACTCCAGGGCCCGGAACACTGAAGCTTTCTTT. Its translation is CASSFFNSRARNTEAFF.

J is TRBJ2-1 and V is TRBV6-6, with TRBD2 identical over 10 bases. The CDR3 covers 14 residues. Germline loops: CDR1 MNHNY, CDR2 SVGAGI (reference sequence). Trimming cost V 2 bases and J 7 bases; bases outside gene matches: 2. The CDR3 DNA sequence: TGTGCCAGCAGTTACGAACTAGCGGGGAATGAGCAGTTCTTC. This encodes CASSYELAGNEQFF.

The gene calls are TRBV6-4 and TRBJ2-3; 10 bases are shared with TRBD2. Germline V gene data show CDR1 as MRHNA and CDR2 as SNTAGT. V shed 4 bases and J 5 bases; nucleotides not matched to a gene: 6. This CDR3 comprises 15 residues. CDR3 sequence (DNA): TGTGCCAGCAGTGCCTTAGCGGGGGGTAGAGATACGCAGTATTTT. Its translation is CASSALAGGRDTQYF.

J is TRBJ2-7 and V is TRBV18; the match to TRBD2 covers 7 bases. Germline V gives CDR1 KGHSH, CDR2 LQKENI. The ends lost 0 bases at V and 3 bases at J; junction bases unmatched: 5. This CDR3 has 15 residues. CDR3 region: CASSPPTGGGYEQYF. The CDR3 DNA reads as TGTGCCAGCTCACCACCTACGGGAGGAGGCTACGAGCAGTACTTC. The complete variable domain, with remaining parts taken from reference TRBV18 and TRBJ2-7, reads NAGVMQNPRHLVRRRGQEARLRCSPMKGHSHVYWYRQLPEEGLKFMVYLQKENIIDESGMPKERFSAEFPKEGPSILRIQQVVRGDSAAYFCASSPPTGGGYEQYFGPGTRLTVT.

The chain employs TRBV7-2 and TRBJ2-3; D is unresolved. The V gene lost 3 bases and the J gene lost 3 bases, with 10 bases spanning the gap. This CDR3 has 14 residues. Germline-derived CDR1 and CDR2 are SGHTA and FQGNSA. As DNA, the CDR3 is TGTGCCAGCAGCTTGGGCCGAAGAACAGATACGCAGTATTTT. This gives the protein CASSLGRRTDTQYF.

The rearrangement links TRBV7-2 to TRBJ1-5; 7 bases fit TRBD1. The junction had 7 bases not matched to a gene; V was cut back by 5 bases and J by 6 bases. The germline V gene has CDR1 SGHTA and CDR2 FQGNSA. The CDR3 sequence is 14 residues long. CDR3 region: CASSQQTGSQPQHF. CDR3 nucleotide sequence: TGTGCCAGCAGCCAACAGACAGGGAGTCAGCCCCAGCATTTT.

The chain joins TRBV7-9 to TRBJ2-2, with a possible D match to TRBD2 (6 bases). Germline V gene data show CDR1 as SEHNR and CDR2 as FQNEAQ (reference sequence). Deletions cut 3 bases from V and 5 bases from J, with 13 bases between. The length of the CDR3 is 15 residues. The CDR3 region is CASSFGGSVTGELFF. In nucleotides, the CDR3 is TGTGCCAGCAGCTTTGGGGGGTCCGTGACCGGGGAGCTGTTTTTT.

The rearrangement links TRBV7-3 to TRBJ2-5, with 11 positions matching TRBD2. CDR1 is SGHTA and CDR2 is FQGTGA in the germline V gene. V shed 2 bases and J 2 bases; nucleotides not matched to a gene: 4. The CDR3 loop spans 16 amino acids. CDR3 loop: CASSLGLAGGQETQYF. Written as DNA, the CDR3 is TGTGCCAGCAGCTTAGGGCTAGCGGGGGGTCAAGAGACCCAGTACTTC. The full variable domain, its missing parts supplied by reference TRBV7-3 and TRBJ2-5, is GAGVSQTPSNKVTEKGKYVELRCDPISGHTALYWYRQSLGQGPEFLIYFQGTGAADDSGLPNDRFFAVRPEGSVSTLKIQRTERGDSAVYLCASSLGLAGGQETQYFGPGTRLLVL.

This chain connects TRBV6-1 to TRBJ1-5; D remains ambiguous. Per the germline V gene, CDR1 is MNHNS and CDR2 is SASEGT. V was shortened by 7 bases and J by 0 bases, with 7 bases between the two germline ends. The CDR3 has 13 residues. CDR3 sequence (DNA): TGTGCCAGCAACAGTAATAGCAATCAGCCCCAGCATTTT. It is translated as CASNSNSNQPQHF.

This chain links TRBV19 with TRBJ1-5, with 8 bases matching TRBD1. The CDR3 runs 14 residues. From germline, CDR1 is LNHDA and CDR2 SQIVND (reference sequence). Unmatched junction bases numbered 5, after V lost 6 bases and J lost 4 bases. For the CDR3, the DNA is TGTGCCAGTAGCTTAAACAGGGGGAATCAGCCCCAGCATTTT. The encoded protein is CASSLNRGNQPQHF.

The chain employs TRBV27 and TRBJ2-6, with D unresolved. Germline V gives CDR1 MNHEY, CDR2 SMNVEV (reference sequence). The CDR3 totals 16 residues. Deletions cut 6 bases from V and 0 bases from J, with 12 bases between. This chain's CDR3 is CASSRSRSSGANVLTF. As DNA, the CDR3 is TGTGCCAGCAGCCGTTCGCGGAGCTCTGGGGCCAACGTCCTGACTTTC.

The CDR3 region is CASSIGQRDEKLFF. The CDR3 region has the DNA TGTGCCAGCAGCATCGGACAGAGGGATGAAAAACTGTTTTTT. The chain combines TRBV5-4 with TRBJ1-4; D perhaps matches TRBD1 (6 bases). V dropped 4 bases and J dropped 6 bases, with 13 bases sitting between them. CDR1 is SGHNT and CDR2 is YYREEE in the germline V gene (reference sequence). There are 14 residues in the CDR3.

V usage is TRBV4-3 and J usage is TRBJ1-1; D is unresolved. Germline-derived CDR1 and CDR2 are LGHNA and YSLEER. With 0 bases removed from V and 2 bases from J, the gap between germline ends came to 10 bases. The CDR3 consists of 15 residues. The CDR3 DNA follows: TGCGCCAGCAGCCAAGATCCCCAGGCCAACACTGAAGCTTTCTTT. Translated, it gives CASSQDPQANTEAFF.